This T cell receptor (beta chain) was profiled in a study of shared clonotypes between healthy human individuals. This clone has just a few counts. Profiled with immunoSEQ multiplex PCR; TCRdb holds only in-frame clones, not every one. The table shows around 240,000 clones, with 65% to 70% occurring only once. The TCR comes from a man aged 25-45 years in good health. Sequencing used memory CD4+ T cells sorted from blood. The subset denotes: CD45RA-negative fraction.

The CDR3 here is CASTSRSYEQYF. For the CDR3, the DNA is TGTGCCAGCACTTCCCGTTCCTACGAGCAGTACTTC. V gene TRBV6-5 combines with J gene TRBJ2-7; no clear D gene. Trimming left V 7 bases short and J 1 base short, with 8 bases between. The germline gives CDR1 MNHEY, CDR2 SVGAGI. The CDR3 totals 12 residues.